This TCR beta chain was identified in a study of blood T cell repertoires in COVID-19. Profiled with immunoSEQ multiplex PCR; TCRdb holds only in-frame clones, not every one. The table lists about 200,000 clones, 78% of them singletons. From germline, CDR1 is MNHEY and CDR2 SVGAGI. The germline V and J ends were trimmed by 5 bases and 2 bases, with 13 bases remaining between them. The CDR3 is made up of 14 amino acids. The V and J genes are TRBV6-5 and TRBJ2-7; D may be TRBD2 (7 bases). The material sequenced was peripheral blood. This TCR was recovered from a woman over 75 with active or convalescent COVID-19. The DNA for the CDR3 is TGTGCCAGCAGTAGGGGGGGACAACCCTACGAGCAGTACTTC. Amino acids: CASSRGGQPYEQYF.